The present T cell receptor beta chain was sequenced within a study of cytomegalovirus exposure and HLA in healthy donors. Method: immunoSEQ multiplex PCR; TCRdb's copy keeps in-frame clones and lacks some. The sample includes over 85,000 clones, around 96% of them seen just once. As regards this clone: This specimen includes other DNA sequences encoding the same CDR3.

Germline V gene data show CDR1 as MNHEY and CDR2 as SMNVEV (reference sequence). The CDR3 covers 16 residues. V lost 4 bases and J 4 bases, leaving 19 bases between the germline ends. Donors came from a validation cohort of some 130 subjects, distinct from the first 666-subject cohort. This TCR derives from a woman in her late teens or twenties in good health and CMV-seronegative. The sequencing input was PBMCs. V gene TRBV27 combines with J gene TRBJ1-2, with a tentative D call TRBD1 (6 bases). CDR3 nucleotide sequence: TGTGCCAGCAGTTCTCAATTGACAGGCCCCCCCTATGGCTACACCTTC. Its translation: CASSSQLTGPPYGYTF.